One sample yielded the 27 T cell receptor beta chains listed below, sequenced in a study of beta chain features in type 1 diabetes. Expressed TCRB transcripts got sequenced, as all isolated RNA was reverse transcribed. Data came from immunoSEQ multiplex PCR; TCRdb stores just in-frame clones and leaves some out. The sample has 680,000 or so clones; 15% are singletons. The sample taken for sequencing was naive CD4+ T cells from blood. The origin of the receptors is a man aged 18-30 years in good health.

A note on this clone: The junction and the germline gene differ at one end; a read error may be behind it. V gene TRBV28 combines with J gene TRBJ2-7; 9 bases are a match to TRBD1. Germline V gene sequence: CDR1 MDHEN, CDR2 SYDVKM. This CDR3 spans 12 amino acids. In DNA, the CDR3 is TGTGCCAGCAGTTTTTCGGACAGGGGAAGGCGCTTC. Residues: CASSFSDRGRRF.

This clone was picked up a small number of times. The chain couples TRBV19 to TRBJ2-4, with TRBD1 identical over 8 bases. This CDR3 is 17 amino acids long. Unmatched junction bases numbered 7, after V lost 3 bases and J lost 0 bases. Looked up from germline, CDR1 is LNHDA and CDR2 is SQIVND (reference sequence). CDR3 residues: CASSIQGAELAKNIQYF. The DNA for the CDR3 is TGTGCCAGTAGTATTCAGGGGGCAGAGTTAGCCAAAAACATTCAGTACTTC.

This clone was seen only a few times. The chain is built from TRBV6-1 and TRBJ2-5, with 8 bases fitting TRBD1. Germline V CDR1 and CDR2: MNHNS, SASEGT. The CDR3 totals 15 residues. J lost 7 bases, V lost 6 bases, and 13 bases had no gene match. In DNA, the CDR3 is TGTGCCAGCAGGGACCAGGGGGCATTGGGAGGGACCCAGTACTTC. It encodes CASRDQGALGGTQYF.

This rearrangement joins TRBV27 to TRBJ1-5; 7 nucleotides agree with TRBD1. The CDR3 has 16 residues. The V gene end was trimmed by 1 base and the J gene end by 7 bases; junction bases not matched to a gene: 10. Germline assignment: CDR1 MNHEY and CDR2 SMNVEV (reference sequence). The CDR3 reads CASSLWGTAQRQPQHF. CDR3 in DNA: TGTGCCAGCAGTTTATGGGGGACAGCTCAGAGGCAGCCCCAGCATTTT.

V usage is TRBV7-3 and J usage is TRBJ2-1, with D possibly being TRBD1 or TRBD2 (5 bases each). There are 16 residues in the CDR3. Germline values: CDR1 SGHTA, CDR2 FQGTGA. Trimming left V 6 bases short and J 0 bases short, with 15 bases between. The CDR3 DNA is TGTGCCAGCAGTCTTGGAGAGGGGAGCTCCTACAATGAGCAGTTCTTC. Protein product: CASSLGEGSSYNEQFF.

This chain links TRBV19 with TRBJ2-7; 7 nucleotides line up with TRBD1. Trimming cost V 4 bases and J 3 bases; bases outside gene matches: 3. The CDR3 is 13 residues long. The germline CDR1 and CDR2 sequences are LNHDA and SQIVND (reference sequence). The CDR3, as DNA: TGTGCCAGTAGTAAGACAGGGATCTACGAGCAGTACTTC. It is translated as CASSKTGIYEQYF.

A few counts support this clone. The gene calls are TRBV7-3 and TRBJ1-6, with a possible D match to TRBD1 (5 bases). The V and J ends lost 0 bases and 6 bases respectively, with 15 bases between them. There are 17 residues in the CDR3. Germline V gives CDR1 SGHTA, CDR2 FQGTGA. CDR3 DNA: TGTGCCAGCAGCTTAACGTCGGGGGGTTTAGGTAATTCACCCCTCCACTTT. The encoded protein is CASSLTSGGLGNSPLHF.

V gene TRBV5-1 combines with J gene TRBJ2-2, with a tentative D call TRBD1 (5 bases). The CDR3 consists of 16 residues. Germline V lookup: CDR1 SGHRS, CDR2 YFSETQ. Trimming took 2 bases from V and 4 from J, leaving 15 bases between them. The DNA of the CDR3 is TGCGCCAGCAGCTTACTGACAGACCGTGGCACCGGGGAGCTGTTTTTT. This translates into CASSLLTDRGTGELFF.

The sample holds a few counts of this clone. The rearrangement joins TRBV7-9 to TRBJ1-6; a weak D match, TRBD1 (5 bases). Germline-derived CDR1 and CDR2 are SEHNR and FQNEAQ (reference sequence). This CDR3 is built from 14 residues. The germline V and J ends were trimmed by 11 bases and 3 bases, with 14 bases remaining between them. The chain's CDR3 is CAGRGPGYNSPLHF. The CDR3 DNA is TGTGCCGGGCGGGGCCCCGGCTATAATTCACCCCTCCACTTT. The whole variable domain, remainder taken from reference TRBV7-9 and TRBJ1-6, is DTGVSQNPRHKITKRGQNVTFRCDPISEHNRLYWYRQTLGQGPEFLTYFQNEAQLEKSRLLSDRFSAERPKGSFSTLEIQRTEQGDSAMYLCAGRGPGYNSPLHFGNGTRLTVT.

This clone was found a few times. The genes are TRBV5-1 and TRBJ1-1; 8 nucleotides line up with TRBD1. CDR1 SGHRS and CDR2 YFSETQ come from the germline V gene. Trimming cost V 4 bases and J 1 base; bases outside gene matches: 6. The CDR3 covers 15 residues. The CDR3: CASSPRQGQNTEAFF. The DNA for the CDR3 is TGCGCCAGCAGCCCGCGACAGGGGCAGAACACTGAAGCTTTCTTT. The variable domain in full, with the rest retrieved from reference TRBV5-1 and TRBJ1-1, is KAGVTQTPRYLIKTRGQQVTLSCSPISGHRSVSWYQQTPGQGLQFLFEYFSETQRNKGNFPGRFSGRQFSNSRSEMNVSTLELGDSALYLCASSPRQGQNTEAFFGQGTRLTVV.

This clone was detected only a few times. The chain recombines TRBV5-4 with TRBJ2-3, with D unclear. Germline CDR1 SGHNT, CDR2 YYREEE (reference sequence). This CDR3 spans 20 amino acids. The ends were cut back, 3 bases at V and 1 base at J, with 27 bases in the middle. The CDR3 DNA is TGTGCCAGCAGCTCCCTCAATTATGTGGCGTCTGTCGACCGCACAGATACGCAGTATTTT. Protein: CASSSLNYVASVDRTDTQYF.

This chain joins TRBV5-4 and TRBJ2-3; unclear D gene. The CDR3 covers 15 residues. Germline CDR1 is SGHNT and CDR2 is YYREEE (reference sequence). Trimming shortened V by 4 bases and J by 4 bases, and 16 bases separated the two germline ends. CDR3 bases: TGTGCCAGCAGCGGGATAGGCCGAAACCCAGATACGCAGTATTTT. Translating it yields CASSGIGRNPDTQYF.

This clone was observed a few times. The chain carries TRBV7-3 and TRBJ2-3, with D possibly matching TRBD1 (5 bases). This CDR3 has 16 residues. V lost 0 bases, J lost 1 base, and 11 bases lay in between. The germline V gene encodes CDR1 SGHTA and CDR2 FQGTGA. The CDR3 loop is CASSLTRDEGTDTQYF. The CDR3 DNA sequence: TGTGCCAGCAGCTTAACCAGGGATGAGGGCACAGATACGCAGTATTTT.

The rearrangement uses TRBV10-3 and TRBJ2-7; no clear D. V was trimmed by 4 bases and J by 4 bases, leaving 14 bases between them. This CDR3 is built from 14 residues. Germline values: CDR1 ENHRY, CDR2 SYGVKD. CDR3 DNA sequence: TGTGCCATCAGTGGGATGAACAGCAAATACGAGCAGTACTTC. This encodes CAISGMNSKYEQYF.

This clone was picked up a small number of times. The chain is built from TRBV2 and TRBJ2-7; 14 nucleotides match TRBD2. This CDR3 has 16 amino acids. The V segment lost 8 bases and the J segment 5 bases; nucleotides outside the gene matches: 11. The germline V gene has CDR1 SNHLY and CDR2 FYNNEI. The CDR3 region has the DNA TGTGCCAGCGTGGGGACTAGCGGGAGATTCGGCCACGAGCAGTACTTC. This gives the protein CASVGTSGRFGHEQYF.

This clone was counted between two and nine times. The gene calls are TRBV2 and TRBJ2-1, with 7 positions matching TRBD2. Germline V gene lookup returns CDR1 SNHLY and CDR2 FYNNEI. With 7 bases clipped from V and 9 bases from J, the junction kept 12 bases outside the gene matches. The CDR3 contains 14 residues. As DNA, the CDR3 is TGTGCCAGCATCCCTGGCGGGAGACTCGGTGAGCAGTTCTTC. Protein: CASIPGGRLGEQFF.

The chain combines TRBV18 with TRBJ1-2, with D possibly TRBD1 on 5 matching bases. V gave up 6 bases and J gave up 0 bases, with 17 bases separating them. CDR3 length: 16 residues. Germline CDR1 KGHSH, CDR2 LQKENI. CDR3 DNA: TGTGCCAGCTCCCCGCTAGGCGGGGGATCTAACTATGGCTACACCTTC. This codes for CASSPLGGGSNYGYTF.

This clone occurred a few times. The CDR3: CASSLGGSSGANVLTF. CDR3 coding DNA: TGTGCCAGCAGCCTGGGGGGCAGCTCTGGGGCCAACGTCCTGACTTTC. The chain has TRBV4-2 and TRBJ2-6; D is possibly TRBD1 or TRBD2 (6 bases each). This CDR3 contains 16 residues. Germline-derived CDR1 and CDR2 are LGHNA and YNFKEQ. The V and J ends lost 4 bases and 0 bases respectively, with 10 bases between them.

This clone has more than one count but fewer than ten. The V and J genes are TRBV7-2 and TRBJ1-2; D is ambiguous. Between the trimmed V and J ends, which lost 2 bases and 8 bases, there was a span of 15 bases. This CDR3 has 14 amino acids. Germline CDR1 reads SGHTA; CDR2 reads FQGNSA. CDR3 amino acids: CASSLFGETGGYTF. CDR3 nucleotides: TGTGCCAGCAGCTTATTTGGGGAAACGGGCGGCTACACCTTC. Full variable domain (remainder filled in from reference TRBV7-2 and TRBJ1-2): GAGVSQSPSNKVTEKGKDVELRCDPISGHTALYWYRQSLGQGLEFLIYFQGNSAPDKSGLPSDRFSAERTGGSVSTLTIQRTQQEDSAVYLCASSLFGETGGYTFGSGTRLTVV.

The CDR3 DNA follows: TGCGCCAGCAGGCCGTCGACTAGCGGGGGTCCCACAGATACGCAGTATTTT. Protein product: CASRPSTSGGPTDTQYF. The chain uses TRBV5-1 and TRBJ2-3; 12 bases are shared with TRBD2. This CDR3 has 17 residues. V trimming: 5 bases; J trimming: 2 bases; junction bases outside the gene matches: 9. Germline CDR1 and CDR2: SGHRS and YFSETQ. The variable domain in full, with the rest retrieved from reference TRBV5-1 and TRBJ2-3, is KAGVTQTPRYLIKTRGQQVTLSCSPISGHRSVSWYQQTPGQGLQFLFEYFSETQRNKGNFPGRFSGRQFSNSRSEMNVSTLELGDSALYLCASRPSTSGGPTDTQYFGPGTRLTVL.

This chain links TRBV5-4 with TRBJ2-7; D might be TRBD2 (6 bases). V lost 4 bases and J 2 bases, leaving 13 bases between the germline ends. Germline CDR1 reads SGHNT; CDR2 reads YYREEE (reference sequence). The CDR3 length is 14 residues. This CDR3 reads CASSLRDSAYEQYF. The DNA of the CDR3 is TGTGCCAGCAGCCTCCGGGACTCCGCCTACGAGCAGTACTTC.

There are a few counts of this clone. The V call is TRBV7-9, the J call TRBJ2-4; D ambiguous. Trimming pared 2 bases from V and 0 bases from J, leaving 17 bases between. Germline loops: CDR1 SEHNR, CDR2 FQNEAQ (reference sequence). The CDR3 runs 18 residues. The DNA for the CDR3 is TGTGCCAGCAGCTTATCCGTCGCTGCAGGCCTAGCCAAAAACATTCAGTACTTC. It codes for CASSLSVAAGLAKNIQYF.

The chain joins TRBV7-6 to TRBJ1-2; 10 positions agree with TRBD1. CDR1 SGHVS and CDR2 FNYEAQ come from the germline V gene. The CDR3 totals 16 residues. The J segment lost 7 bases and the V segment lost 0 bases, leaving 8 bases of the junction unmatched. CDR3 sequence: CASSLAQGQGLSGYTF. The DNA of the CDR3 is TGTGCCAGCAGCTTAGCTCAGGGACAGGGGTTAAGTGGCTACACCTTC.

This clone came up a few times. This sample also contains other DNA sequences that code for the same CDR3. The rearrangement uses TRBV5-4 and TRBJ2-7; D is uncertain. V lost 0 bases to trimming and J lost 2 bases, with 9 bases between them. The CDR3 sequence is 14 residues long. Germline lookup yields CDR1 SGHNT and CDR2 YYREEE (reference sequence). CDR3 DNA: TGTGCCAGCAGCTTGGGTCAGGAAGCCTACGAGCAGTACTTC. Translated, it gives CASSLGQEAYEQYF. The full variable domain, its missing parts supplied by reference TRBV5-4 and TRBJ2-7, is ETGVTQSPTHLIKTRGQQVTLRCSSQSGHNTVSWYQQALGQGPQFIFQYYREEENGRGNFPPRFSGLQFPNYSSELNVNALELDDSALYLCASSLGQEAYEQYFGPGTRLTVT.

V and J are TRBV6-1 and TRBJ1-1; D remains ambiguous. Deletions cut 1 base from V and 9 bases from J, with 9 bases between. Germline loops: CDR1 MNHNS, CDR2 SASEGT. This CDR3 spans 12 amino acids. The CDR3 protein is CASSEVREQAFF. The CDR3 nucleotides are TGTGCCAGCAGTGAAGTCCGGGAACAAGCTTTCTTT.

This chain joins TRBV5-4 and TRBJ1-2; possible D gene TRBD1, 5 bases. Germline V gene sequence: CDR1 SGHNT, CDR2 YYREEE (reference sequence). The CDR3 extends over 17 amino acids. The germline V and J ends were trimmed by 0 bases and 2 bases, with 17 bases remaining between them. The CDR3 nucleotides are TGTGCCAGCAGCTTGGTAGGGGTCCGCAGCCAAAACTATGGCTACACCTTC. Amino acids: CASSLVGVRSQNYGYTF.

This clone has only one observation. The chain uses TRBV4-3 and TRBJ1-5, with D uncertain. The CDR3 covers 14 residues. CDR1 and CDR2 from the germline V gene are LGHNA and YSLEER. V was trimmed by 4 bases and J by 3 bases, leaving 10 bases between them. The CDR3 here is CASSLWTNNQPQHF. CDR3 DNA: TGCGCCAGCAGCCTCTGGACCAACAATCAGCCCCAGCATTTT.